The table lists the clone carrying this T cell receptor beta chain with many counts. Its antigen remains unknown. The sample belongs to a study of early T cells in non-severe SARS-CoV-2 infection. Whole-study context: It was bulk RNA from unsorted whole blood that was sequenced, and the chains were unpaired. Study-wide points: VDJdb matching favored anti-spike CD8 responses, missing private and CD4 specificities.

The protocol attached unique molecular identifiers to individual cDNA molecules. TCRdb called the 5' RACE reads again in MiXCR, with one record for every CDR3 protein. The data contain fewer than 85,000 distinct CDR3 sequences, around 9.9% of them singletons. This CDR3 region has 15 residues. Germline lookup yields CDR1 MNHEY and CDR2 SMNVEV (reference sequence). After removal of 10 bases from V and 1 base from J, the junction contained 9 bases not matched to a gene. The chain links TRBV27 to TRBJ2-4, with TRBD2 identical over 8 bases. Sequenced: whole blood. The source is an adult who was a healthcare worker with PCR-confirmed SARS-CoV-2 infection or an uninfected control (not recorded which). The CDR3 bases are TGTGCCACCAAGCGTGGCGGGAGGGCCAAAAACATTCAGTACTTC. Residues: CATKRGGRAKNIQYF.